The clone carrying this T cell receptor (beta chain) was recorded a few times. The data stem from a study of shared T cell receptors in the human thymus. The CDR3 length is 16 residues. V lost 1 base to trimming and J lost 4 bases, with 14 bases between them. Per germline, CDR1 LGHNA and CDR2 YSLEER. The data were produced by immunoSEQ multiplex PCR, yet TCRdb's version contains in-frame clones alone and is incomplete. The sample has 640,000 or so clones, around 87% seen once. These data were also reused for a study on human thymus T cells. That report adds: Corrective heart surgery yielded resections, and these provided the thymus tissue.

The chain joins TRBV4-3 to TRBJ2-1, with D possibly being TRBD2 (6 bases). Sequenced sample: thymocytes. This receptor was obtained from a boy under two years old with a congenital heart defect. CDR3 region: CASSQAGGVGYNEQFF. The DNA for the CDR3 is TGCGCCAGCAGCCAAGCTGGCGGGGTTGGGTACAATGAGCAGTTCTTC.